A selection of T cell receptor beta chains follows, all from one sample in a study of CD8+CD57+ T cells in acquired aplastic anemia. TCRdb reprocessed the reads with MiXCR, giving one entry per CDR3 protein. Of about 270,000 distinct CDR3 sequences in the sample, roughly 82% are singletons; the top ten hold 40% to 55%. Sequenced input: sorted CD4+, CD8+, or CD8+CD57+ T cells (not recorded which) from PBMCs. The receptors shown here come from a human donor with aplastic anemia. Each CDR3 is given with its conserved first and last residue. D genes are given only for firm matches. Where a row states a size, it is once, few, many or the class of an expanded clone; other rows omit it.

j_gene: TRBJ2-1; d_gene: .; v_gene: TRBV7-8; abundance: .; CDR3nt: TGTGCCAGCAGACCACACAGTCGGGAGACCCAGCACTTCTTC; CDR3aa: CASRPHSRETQHFF
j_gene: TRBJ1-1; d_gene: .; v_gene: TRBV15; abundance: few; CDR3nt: TGTGCCACCAGCAGAGCAGGGGCGATGAGGACTGAAGCTTTCTTT; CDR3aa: CATSRAGAMRTEAFF
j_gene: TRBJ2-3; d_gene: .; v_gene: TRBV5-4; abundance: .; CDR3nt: TGTGCCAGCGGGGACGGGGGAACTCCCGATACGCAGTATTTT; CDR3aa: CASGDGGTPDTQYF
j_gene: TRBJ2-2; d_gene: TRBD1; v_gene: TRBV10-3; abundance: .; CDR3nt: TGTGCCATCAGGGGGGACAGGAAGAACACCGGGGAGCTGTTTTTT; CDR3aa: CAIRGDRKNTGELFF
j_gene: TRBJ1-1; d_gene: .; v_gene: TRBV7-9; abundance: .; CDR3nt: TGTGCCAGCAGCGGGGAGATGGGGAACACCGAAGATTTCTTT; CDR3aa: CASSGEMGNTEDFF
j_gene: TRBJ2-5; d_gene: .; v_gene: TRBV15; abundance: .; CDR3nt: TGTGCCACCAGCGGCCGGGGCCTAGACTACGCCCAGTACTTC; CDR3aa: CATSGRGLDYAQYF
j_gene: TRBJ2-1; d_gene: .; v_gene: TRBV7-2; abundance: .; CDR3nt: TGTGCCAGCAGTTTAAAAAAAACGGCAGGGAGCGATGAGCAGTTCTTC; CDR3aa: CASSLKKTAGSDEQFF
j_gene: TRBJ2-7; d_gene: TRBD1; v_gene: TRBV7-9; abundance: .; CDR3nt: TGCGCCAGCAGCCTCGGACAGGGGATAAGCGCCAAGCAGTACTTC; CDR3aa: CASSLGQGISAKQYF
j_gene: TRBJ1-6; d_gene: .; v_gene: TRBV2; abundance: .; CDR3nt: TGTGCCAGCAGCGAAGCTAGCGGAGGGGGTGGGTATGCCCTGTACTTT; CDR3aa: CASSEASGGGGYALYF
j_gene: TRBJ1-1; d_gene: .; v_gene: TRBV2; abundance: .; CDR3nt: TGTGCCAGCACCTCACAAAAGAACACTGAAGCTTTCTTT; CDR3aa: CASTSQKNTEAFF
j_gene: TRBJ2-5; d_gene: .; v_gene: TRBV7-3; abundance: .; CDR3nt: TGTGCCAGCAGCAAAGGACCAGATTCTCAAGATATTCAGTACTTC; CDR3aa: CASSKGPDSQDIQYF
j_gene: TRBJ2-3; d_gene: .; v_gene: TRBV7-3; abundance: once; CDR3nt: TGTGCCAGCAGTTTAGTCGCACGGGCGGGCACTGAGGCTTATTTT; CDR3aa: CASSLVARAGTEAYF
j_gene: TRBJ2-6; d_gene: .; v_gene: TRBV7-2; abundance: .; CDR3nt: TGTGCCAGCAGCCAAGATCAGGGCGCTGGGGAGATCGTCCTGACTTTC; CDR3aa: CASSQDQGAGEIVLTF
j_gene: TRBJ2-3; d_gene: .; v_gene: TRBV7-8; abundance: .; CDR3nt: TGTGCCAGCAGCTTTCATCCAGACCGCGAAGCCCAGTCCTTT; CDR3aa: CASSFHPDREAQSF
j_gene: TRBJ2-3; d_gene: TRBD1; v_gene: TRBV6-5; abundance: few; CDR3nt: TGTGCCAGTAGTTCGGACAGGGTGGTAAAAGATACGCAGTATTTT; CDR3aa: CASSSDRVVKDTQYF
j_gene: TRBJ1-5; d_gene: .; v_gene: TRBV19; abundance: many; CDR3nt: TGTGCCAGTACCAGGACTTGGGAACAGGACAGCAATCAGCCCCAGCATTTT; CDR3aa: CASTRTWEQDSNQPQHF
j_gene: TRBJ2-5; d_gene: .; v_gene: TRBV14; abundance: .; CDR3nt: TGTGCCAGCAGCCAAGTCCCGTCGGGGACCCAGTACTTC; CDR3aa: CASSQVPSGTQYF